These 25 T cell receptor beta chains came from one sample sequenced in a study of OX40 agonist ivuxolimab in advanced cancers. The repertoire was sequenced with immunoSEQ multiplex PCR; TCRdb's copy has only in-frame clones and lacks some. The sample lists tens of thousands of clones, roughly 84% occurring once. Specimen: CD4+ or CD8+ T cells sorted from blood, collected in a trial of the OX40 agonist ivuxolimab. These TCRs come from an adult with an advanced solid tumor such as melanoma, head and neck, liver or kidney cancer.

In DNA form, the CDR3 reads TGCGCCAGCAGCTTGGCTCGCGGTGGAGGTAATGAGCAGTTCTTC. The encoded protein is CASSLARGGGNEQFF. J is TRBJ2-1 and V is TRBV5-1; D perhaps matches TRBD2 (5 bases). Germline assignment: CDR1 SGHRS and CDR2 YFSETQ. V lost 0 bases and J 7 bases, leaving 14 bases between the germline ends. This CDR3 has 15 amino acids.

This clone was counted a single time. The chain couples TRBV29-1 to TRBJ2-1; TRBD2 might be the D (6 bases). CDR1 SQVTM and CDR2 ANQGSEA come from the germline V gene. The CDR3 has 14 residues. Trimming took off 4 bases at V and 4 bases at J, with 14 bases between the two ends. The DNA of the CDR3 is TGCAGCGTTGTGGTATCTAGCGTTTACAATGAGCAGTTCTTC. Encoded protein: CSVVVSSVYNEQFF.

J is TRBJ2-7 and V is TRBV11-2; D gene uncertain. V was pared by 4 bases and J by 1 base, with 14 bases between. CDR1 and CDR2 from the germline V gene are SGHAT and FQNNGV. CDR3 length equals 15 residues. This CDR3 reads CASSSTKTNSYEQYF. CDR3 bases: TGTGCCAGCAGCTCTACCAAGACAAATTCCTACGAGCAGTACTTC.

This clone was seen more than once but under ten times. J is TRBJ1-5 and V is TRBV12-5, with TRBD1 identical over 7 bases. V lost 5 bases to trimming and J lost 1 base; unmatched junction nucleotides: 2. CDR3 size: 14 residues. The germline V gene has CDR1 LGHNT and CDR2 FRNRAP. The CDR3 sequence is CASGPQGSNQPQHF. For the CDR3, the DNA is TGTGCTAGTGGTCCACAGGGGAGCAATCAGCCCCAGCATTTT.

The chain uses TRBV4-3 and TRBJ1-6; 7 nucleotides align to TRBD1. Germline assignment: CDR1 LGHNA and CDR2 YSLEER. CDR3 length equals 18 residues. V lost 5 bases and J lost 0; bases outside the gene matches: 10. CDR3 in amino acids: CASSYRTGANSYNSPLHF. CDR3 sequence (DNA): TGCGCCAGCAGCTACAGGACAGGAGCCAACTCCTATAATTCACCCCTCCACTTT.

The gene calls are TRBV5-1 and TRBJ1-2; 7 bases match TRBD1. Germline loops: CDR1 SGHRS, CDR2 YFSETQ. J lost 2 bases, V lost 4 bases, and 2 bases had no gene match. The CDR3 has 13 amino acids. CDR3 nucleotide sequence: TGCGCCAGCAGCGAACAGGGGAACTATGGCTACACCTTC. It encodes CASSEQGNYGYTF.

The genes are TRBV6-6 and TRBJ1-2; D gene ambiguous. CDR3 length: 13 residues. The V end lost 0 bases, the J end lost 7 bases, and 9 bases lay between the germline ends. Germline V gene lookup returns CDR1 MNHNY and CDR2 SVGAGI (reference sequence). The CDR3 sequence: CASSYSILSGYTF. CDR3 bases: TGTGCCAGCAGTTACTCGATACTCAGTGGCTACACCTTC.

J is TRBJ2-7 and V is TRBV7-9; D tentatively reads TRBD1 or TRBD2 (7 bases each). The CDR3 runs 12 residues. The V end was cut by 11 bases, the J end by 2 bases, with 13 bases between. Per germline, CDR1 SEHNR and CDR2 FQNEAQ (reference sequence). This chain's CDR3 is CAGGDRTYEQYF. The DNA for the CDR3 is TGTGCCGGGGGGGACAGAACCTACGAGCAGTACTTC.

This clone was found once. The chain combines TRBV5-1 with TRBJ2-2; TRBD2 matches at 10 bases. The CDR3 extends over 15 amino acids. The V gene's germline CDR1 is SGHRS and CDR2 YFSETQ. The V and J ends lost 3 bases and 1 base, in that order; junction bases with no gene match: 0. The CDR3 DNA is TGCGCCAGCAGCTGGACTAGCGGGAACACCGGGGAGCTGTTTTTT. Amino acid sequence: CASSWTSGNTGELFF.

CDR3 region: CASSPLSGQVRTDTQYF. The CDR3 coding sequence is TGCGCCAGCAGCCCACTCTCTGGACAGGTTAGGACAGATACGCAGTATTTT. The chain combines TRBV5-1 with TRBJ2-3; TRBD1 aligns across 7 bases. The CDR3 covers 17 residues. V dropped 4 bases and J dropped 3; count of bases not matched to a gene: 14. Per germline, CDR1 SGHRS and CDR2 YFSETQ.

This clone has just one count. V is TRBV6-1 and J is TRBJ1-2; D possibly corresponds to TRBD1 (5 bases). Per the germline V gene, CDR1 is MNHNS and CDR2 is SASEGT. This CDR3 contains 15 residues. Trimming removed 4 bases at V and 0 bases at J, with 12 bases between. This CDR3 reads CASSGGGAANYGYTF. CDR3 DNA: TGTGCCAGCAGTGGGGGAGGGGCTGCTAACTATGGCTACACCTTC.

This clone was seen just once. The chain recombines TRBV4-2 with TRBJ2-7; D call uncertain. V lost 4 bases, J lost 0 bases, and 13 bases lay in between. The CDR3 has 15 residues. Germline V gives CDR1 LGHNA, CDR2 YNFKEQ. CDR3 nucleotides: TGTGCCAGCAGCCTGTCAGGCGCTGCCTCCTACGAGCAGTACTTC. Translating gives CASSLSGAASYEQYF.

The rearrangement links TRBV6-5 to TRBJ1-1; 8 nucleotides align to TRBD1. The germline gives CDR1 MNHEY, CDR2 SVGAGI. The CDR3 totals 14 residues. Trimming at V came to 0 bases and at J to 8 bases, leaving 5 bases not matched to a gene. The CDR3 DNA follows: TGTGCCAGCAGTTACTCCGGGACAGGTAGAGAAGCTTTCTTT. Translation gives CASSYSGTGREAFF.

The J gene is TRBJ2-7, the V gene TRBV28; 8 positions agree with TRBD2. Losses at the gene ends were 3 bases for V and 4 bases for J; bases not matched to a gene: 8. In germline, CDR1 is MDHEN, CDR2 SYDVKM. The CDR3 contains 15 residues. The DNA for the CDR3 is TGTGCCAGCAGTTTCAGCGGGAGCCCAGGGTACGAGCAGTACTTC. This encodes CASSFSGSPGYEQYF.

This clone was detected only once. The rearrangement joins TRBV7-2 to TRBJ2-2; 11 bases align to TRBD2. J was trimmed by 2 bases and V by 5 bases; bases with no gene match: 4. The CDR3 loop spans 16 amino acids. The germline CDR1 and CDR2 sequences are SGHTA and FQGNSA. The CDR3: CASSMTSGTNTGELFF. The CDR3 DNA reads TGTGCCAGCAGCATGACTAGCGGGACTAACACCGGGGAGCTGTTTTTT.

The chain links TRBV28 to TRBJ1-5; 8 positions match TRBD1. CDR1 is MDHEN and CDR2 is SYDVKM in the germline V gene. After removal of 6 bases from V and 1 base from J, the junction contained 5 bases not matched to a gene. The CDR3 extends over 15 amino acids. In nucleotides, the CDR3 is TGTGCCAGCAGATCGGACAGGGTGAGCAATCAGCCCCAGCATTTT. The encoded protein is CASRSDRVSNQPQHF.

The chain couples TRBV5-1 to TRBJ2-2, with unresolved D. Trimming left V 7 bases short and J 0 bases short, with 10 bases between. CDR1 is SGHRS and CDR2 is YFSETQ in the germline V gene. This CDR3 comprises 14 residues. Here the CDR3 reads CASSGGANTGELFF. In DNA form, the CDR3 reads TGCGCCAGCTCAGGCGGCGCGAACACCGGGGAGCTGTTTTTT.

Notes on this clone: One end of the junction varies from germline; a read error may be responsible. This chain links TRBV6-6 with TRBJ1-3; 7 bases fit TRBD1. The V gene's germline CDR1 is MNHNY and CDR2 SVGAGI (reference sequence). The CDR3 totals 16 residues. As DNA, the CDR3 is TGTGCCGGCAGTTATGCGACAGGGTCCTCTGGAAACACCATATATTTT. Translating it yields CAGSYATGSSGNTIYF.

The V gene is TRBV5-1, the J gene TRBJ2-3; no reliable D call. V was trimmed by 0 bases and J by 6 bases, leaving 23 bases between them. Germline V gene data show CDR1 as SGHRS and CDR2 as YFSETQ. The CDR3 is 18 residues long. In DNA form, the CDR3 reads TGCGCCAGCAGCTTGGACCCGAGCTCGGCCTTAAGCCAGGATACGCAGTATTTT. It encodes CASSLDPSSALSQDTQYF.

This clone was seen once. The V call is TRBV7-9, the J call TRBJ2-1, with 13 bases fitting TRBD2. CDR1 SEHNR and CDR2 FQNEAQ come from the germline V gene (reference sequence). This CDR3 contains 17 residues. Unmatched junction bases numbered 6, after V lost 1 base and J lost 6 bases. CDR3 residues: CASSLGTSGREVNEQFF. Written as DNA, the CDR3 is TGTGCCAGCAGCTTAGGGACTAGCGGGAGAGAGGTCAATGAGCAGTTCTTC.

The rearrangement joins TRBV10-2 to TRBJ2-7; D call uncertain. V shed 2 bases and J shed 2 bases, with 16 bases lying between them. The CDR3 sequence is 16 residues long. Germline V CDR1 and CDR2: WSHSY, SAAADI. CDR3 amino acids: CASSETTWLSTYEQYF. As DNA, the CDR3 is TGCGCCAGCAGTGAGACGACCTGGTTATCTACCTACGAGCAGTACTTC.

V gene TRBV7-3 combines with J gene TRBJ2-3; D gene ambiguous. CDR3 length equals 13 residues. Trimming stripped 4 bases from V and 2 bases from J, with 7 bases between. Germline V gives CDR1 SGHTA, CDR2 FQGTGA. In DNA form, the CDR3 reads TGTGCCAGCAGCTCGGACGTCACAGATACGCAGTATTTT. This codes for CASSSDVTDTQYF.

The V gene is TRBV27, the J gene TRBJ2-5; 8 bases agree with TRBD1. From germline, CDR1 is MNHEY and CDR2 SMNVEV (reference sequence). J lost 2 bases, V lost 5 bases, and 7 bases had no gene match. This CDR3 has 15 residues. CDR3 DNA sequence: TGTGCCAGCAGTGTCCGGGACAGGCAACAAGAGACCCAGTACTTC. It codes for CASSVRDRQQETQYF.

In DNA, the CDR3 is TGTGCCAGCAGCCTGCGGGGGGTAGCCTACGAGCAGTACTTC. Amino acid sequence: CASSLRGVAYEQYF. J is TRBJ2-7 and V is TRBV7-9; 8 positions agree with TRBD2. Trimming took 5 bases from V and 2 from J; bases not matched to a gene: 5. Germline V CDR1 and CDR2: SEHNR, FQNEAQ (reference sequence). CDR3 length: 14 residues.

The CDR3 is CASSLATAVGAFF. The CDR3 DNA sequence: TGTGCCAGCAGCTTAGCGACGGCGGTGGGAGCTTTCTTT. This chain uses TRBV7-9 with TRBJ1-1; D not resolved. The CDR3 sequence is 13 residues long. From germline, CDR1 is SEHNR and CDR2 FQNEAQ (reference sequence). The ends were cut back, 0 bases at V and 10 bases at J, with 12 bases in the middle.